Listed here are 32 T cell receptor beta chains from one sample, sequenced in a study of blood T cell repertoires in COVID-19. This table comes from immunoSEQ multiplex PCR, and its TCRdb copy is limited to in-frame clones, with some not included. The top ten clones hold approximately 4.5% of a sample with 100,000 to 130,000 clones, over 60% of them seen once. The sequenced sample was peripheral blood. The receptors derive from a man between 65 and 85 years old with acute or convalescent COVID-19.

V usage is TRBV5-5 and J usage is TRBJ1-5, with D possibly TRBD1 on 5 matching bases. The CDR3 is 14 amino acids. V lost 0 bases and J 6 bases, leaving 10 bases between the germline ends. Germline CDR1 reads SGHKS; CDR2 reads YYEKEE (reference sequence). CDR3 amino acids: CASSLAGVGQPQHF. DNA of the CDR3: TGTGCCAGCAGCTTGGCGGGGGTGGGTCAGCCCCAGCATTTT.

V gene TRBV9 combines with J gene TRBJ2-3, with TRBD1 matching over 7 bases. From germline, CDR1 is SGDLS and CDR2 YYNGEE. This CDR3 region has 14 residues. Unmatched junction bases numbered 4, after V lost 2 bases and J lost 4 bases. CDR3 protein: CASSVVQGADTQYF. Here the CDR3 DNA reads TGTGCCAGCAGCGTGGTGCAGGGGGCAGATACGCAGTATTTT. Full variable domain (outside the CDR3, taken from reference TRBV9 and TRBJ2-3): DSGVTQTPKHLITATGQRVTLRCSPRSGDLSVYWYQQSLDQGLQFLIQYYNGEERAKGNILERFSAQQFPDLHSELNLSSLELGDSALYFCASSVVQGADTQYFGPGTRLTVL.

The V call is TRBV5-1, the J call TRBJ2-5, with D possibly TRBD2 on 6 matching bases. Germline CDR1 reads SGHRS; CDR2 reads YFSETQ. Trimming took 6 bases from V and 3 from J, leaving 12 bases between them. The CDR3 has 13 amino acids. This CDR3 is CASTGPGEETQYF. In DNA, the CDR3 is TGCGCCAGCACCGGACCGGGGGAAGAGACCCAGTACTTC. The full variable domain, completed using reference TRBV5-1 and TRBJ2-5, is KAGVTQTPRYLIKTRGQQVTLSCSPISGHRSVSWYQQTPGQGLQFLFEYFSETQRNKGNFPGRFSGRQFSNSRSEMNVSTLELGDSALYLCASTGPGEETQYFGPGTRLLVL.

This chain connects TRBV29-1 to TRBJ1-4, with a possible D match to TRBD1 (5 bases). Trimming removed 4 bases from V and 4 bases from J, with 13 bases in between. Germline lookup yields CDR1 SQVTM and CDR2 ANQGSEA. The CDR3 length is 14 residues. CDR3 loop: CSVAEGLLNEKLFF. The CDR3 region has the DNA TGCAGCGTTGCGGAGGGGTTGCTTAATGAAAAACTGTTTTTT.

The rearrangement uses TRBV2 and TRBJ1-5; 8 nucleotides agree with TRBD1. Germline CDR1 is SNHLY and CDR2 is FYNNEI. The CDR3 is 14 amino acids. Trimming took 6 bases from V and 4 from J; bases not matched to a gene: 5. The CDR3 sequence is CASSDTGGNQPQHF. As DNA, the CDR3 is TGTGCCAGCAGCGATACAGGGGGTAATCAGCCCCAGCATTTT.

The rearrangement links TRBV18 to TRBJ2-1; 9 nucleotides align to TRBD2. Germline assignment: CDR1 KGHSH and CDR2 LQKENI. This CDR3 is built from 16 residues. V dropped 4 bases and J dropped 8; count of bases not matched to a gene: 12. The CDR3 nucleotides are TGTGCCAGCTCACGAGAGGCTAGCGGGGTTGACCATGAGCAGTTCTTC. Its protein is CASSREASGVDHEQFF.

This clone was found once. The V gene is TRBV19, the J gene TRBJ2-7; D possibly corresponds to TRBD1 (6 bases). CDR3 size: 13 residues. Per the germline V gene, CDR1 is LNHDA and CDR2 is SQIVND (reference sequence). V was pared by 10 bases and J by 2 bases, with 15 bases between. The CDR3 region has the DNA TGTGCCACTAACGGACAGCCTACCTACGAGCAGTACTTC. Protein product: CATNGQPTYEQYF.

CDR3 sequence reads: CAITTGGGTEAFF. The DNA for the CDR3 is TGTGCCATCACCACAGGGGGCGGAACTGAAGCTTTCTTT. V usage is TRBV10-3 and J usage is TRBJ1-1; 9 nucleotides match TRBD1. Per germline, CDR1 ENHRY and CDR2 SYGVKD. This CDR3 is 13 amino acids long. J gave up 5 bases and V 7 bases, and 5 bases lay outside the gene matches.

V gene TRBV11-3 combines with J gene TRBJ2-7, with D maybe TRBD1 (6 bases). The V and J ends lost 4 bases and 0 bases respectively, with 10 bases between them. Germline assignment: CDR1 SGHNT and CDR2 YENEEA. The CDR3 consists of 14 residues. CDR3 in DNA: TGTGCCAGCAGCTCGAGGACAGACTCCTACGAGCAGTACTTC. Translation gives CASSSRTDSYEQYF.

The V call is TRBV7-3, the J call TRBJ2-7, with D uncertain. The CDR3 runs 12 residues. The germline CDR1 and CDR2 sequences are SGHTA and FQGTGA. The V gene lost 4 bases and the J gene lost 6 bases, with 10 bases spanning the gap. The CDR3 bases are TGTGCCAGCAGCTCGGGTCAGCTCGAGCAGTACTTC. Translating it yields CASSSGQLEQYF.

The sample holds a few counts of this clone. The chain couples TRBV9 to TRBJ1-3; perhaps TRBD1 as D (6 bases). This CDR3 region has 16 residues. Germline V gene data show CDR1 as SGDLS and CDR2 as YYNGEE. With 4 bases removed from V and 0 bases from J, the gap between germline ends came to 14 bases. The CDR3 loop is CASSTYRQASGNTIYF. CDR3 coding DNA: TGTGCCAGCAGCACCTACAGACAGGCCTCTGGAAACACCATATATTTT.

The chain links TRBV9 to TRBJ1-1; D gene uncertain. The V gene's germline CDR1 is SGDLS and CDR2 YYNGEE. The germline V and J ends were trimmed by 3 bases and 2 bases, with 14 bases remaining between them. The CDR3 totals 15 residues. CDR3 sequence reads: CASSERRRINTEAFF. DNA for the CDR3: TGTGCCAGCAGCGAGCGGCGCCGAATAAACACTGAAGCTTTCTTT.

The rearrangement uses TRBV19 and TRBJ2-1, with TRBD2 identical over 12 bases. Germline-derived CDR1 and CDR2 are LNHDA and SQIVND (reference sequence). Trimming at V came to 0 bases and at J to 7 bases, leaving 10 bases not matched to a gene. The length of the CDR3 is 18 residues. In DNA form, the CDR3 reads TGTGCCAGTAGTATAGATTGGTCTAGCGGGGGGGTTAATAATGAGCAGTTCTTC. Encoded protein: CASSIDWSSGGVNNEQFF.

The sample holds one count of this clone. The chain joins TRBV27 to TRBJ2-7, with TRBD2 matching over 7 bases. Germline CDR1 MNHEY, CDR2 SMNVEV (reference sequence). The V gene end was trimmed by 4 bases and the J gene end by 4 bases; junction bases not matched to a gene: 7. This CDR3 spans 14 amino acids. The CDR3 region has the DNA TGTGCCAGCAGTTCCTCAGCGGGGCGGTACGAGCAGTACTTC. Translation gives CASSSSAGRYEQYF.

This clone was observed many times. The V call is TRBV19, the J call TRBJ1-2; TRBD1 is a possible D gene (5 bases). The CDR3 is 15 residues long. Germline V gene data show CDR1 as LNHDA and CDR2 as SQIVND (reference sequence). V was shortened by 3 bases and J by 8 bases, with 19 bases between the two germline ends. The CDR3 DNA follows: TGTGCCAGTAGTATCGAGTTCGGGCAGGGCTTGGGCTACACCTTC. Translated, it gives CASSIEFGQGLGYTF.

This rearrangement joins TRBV11-3 to TRBJ2-1; a possible D gene is TRBD1 (5 bases). CDR3 length: 15 amino acids. V shed 1 base and J shed 8 bases, with 15 bases lying between them. Germline values: CDR1 SGHNT, CDR2 YENEEA. The CDR3 is CASSLGYRLSDEQFF. CDR3 bases: TGTGCCAGCAGCTTAGGCTACAGGCTCTCGGATGAGCAGTTCTTC.

The chain is built from TRBV18 and TRBJ2-1; no clear D. CDR1 is KGHSH, CDR2 LQKENI, per germline. The ends were cut back, 4 bases at V and 0 bases at J, with 13 bases in the middle. The CDR3 is 16 residues long. The chain's CDR3 is CASSLTSPSSYNEQFF. CDR3 DNA sequence: TGTGCCAGCTCACTAACCTCTCCCAGCTCCTACAATGAGCAGTTCTTC.

The J gene is TRBJ2-7, the V gene TRBV5-6; D possibly corresponds to TRBD1 (6 bases). Germline V gives CDR1 SGHDT, CDR2 YYEEEE. The CDR3 is 12 residues long. With 6 bases removed from V and 2 bases from J, the gap between germline ends came to 9 bases. CDR3 residues: CASKGTPYEQYF. The CDR3 nucleotides read TGTGCCAGCAAAGGGACACCCTACGAGCAGTACTTC.

This clone was picked up a small number of times. The V call is TRBV29-1, the J call TRBJ2-5; D possibly corresponds to TRBD1 (5 bases). Trimming stripped 6 bases from V and 4 bases from J, with 18 bases between. Germline V gives CDR1 SQVTM, CDR2 ANQGSEA. The CDR3 runs to 14 residues. CDR3 bases: TGCAGCGTCCAAACTTCCAGGGTCGGAGAGACCCAGTACTTC. Amino acid sequence: CSVQTSRVGETQYF.

This clone appeared a single time. The chain is built from TRBV2 and TRBJ1-5, with unresolved D. The germline V gene encodes CDR1 SNHLY and CDR2 FYNNEI. The CDR3 consists of 13 residues. Trimming shortened V by 6 bases and J by 4 bases, and 10 bases separated the two germline ends. CDR3 amino acids: CASRGDINQPQHF. CDR3 bases: TGTGCCAGCAGGGGAGACATTAATCAGCCCCAGCATTTT.

This chain uses TRBV21-1 with TRBJ1-2; the listed D gene, TRBD1, was not tested against the DNA. TRBV21-1 is given as a pseudogene. CDR3 size: 14 residues. The CDR3 DNA is TGTGCCGGGGCATTTAGGGGGCTAAACTATGGCTACACCTTC. It encodes CAGAFRGLNYGYTF.

The J gene is TRBJ1-4, the V gene TRBV2; TRBD1 agrees at 10 bases. This CDR3 has 15 amino acids. Germline CDR1 and CDR2: SNHLY and FYNNEI. The V and J ends lost 4 bases and 8 bases, in that order; junction bases with no gene match: 7. The CDR3 sequence: CASSGDRGEGEKLFF. Written as DNA, the CDR3 is TGTGCCAGCAGTGGGGACAGGGGTGAGGGGGAAAAACTGTTTTTT.

This chain joins TRBV10-3 and TRBJ1-2, with D uncertain. The CDR3 has 13 amino acids. Trimming shortened V by 7 bases and J by 2 bases, and 11 bases separated the two germline ends. Germline assignment: CDR1 ENHRY and CDR2 SYGVKD. The CDR3 bases are TGTGCCATCACCCAGACGGGGAACTATGGCTACACCTTC. Its protein product is CAITQTGNYGYTF.

CDR3 sequence: CASSPPEGGYTF. As DNA, the CDR3 is TGTGCCAGCAGTCCCCCGGAGGGTGGCTACACCTTC. The V call is TRBV6-6, the J call TRBJ1-2; D gene uncertain. V lost 5 bases and J lost 7, with 11 bases in between. The CDR3 has 12 residues. Germline-derived CDR1 and CDR2 are MNHNY and SVGAGI (reference sequence).

The V and J genes are TRBV2 and TRBJ1-1; D is unresolved. V was trimmed by 8 bases and J by 6 bases, leaving 13 bases between them. CDR1 is SNHLY, CDR2 FYNNEI, per germline. This CDR3 contains 12 residues. As DNA, the CDR3 is TGTGCCAGCTCCCTTTTTAGCTCTGAAGCTTTCTTT. This translates into CASSLFSSEAFF. Filled out from reference TRBV2 and TRBJ1-1, the complete variable domain reads EPEVTQTPSHQVTQMGQEVILRCVPISNHLYFYWYRQILGQKVEFLVSFYNNEISEKSEIFDDQFSVERPDGSNFTLKIRSTKLEDSAMYFCASSLFSSEAFFGQGTRLTVV.

The chain recombines TRBV27 with TRBJ1-5; the D gene is possibly TRBD1 (5 bases). Between the trimmed V and J ends, which lost 4 bases and 5 bases, there was a span of 18 bases. The CDR3 runs 16 residues. Germline V gene data show CDR1 as MNHEY and CDR2 as SMNVEV (reference sequence). The CDR3 DNA reads as TGTGCCAGCAGTTCCGCTCGACAGACGCAGTATCAGCCCCAGCATTTT. Translating gives CASSSARQTQYQPQHF.

V usage is TRBV9 and J usage is TRBJ2-1; the match to TRBD1 covers 11 bases. Trimming cost V 4 bases and J 4 bases; bases outside gene matches: 4. The CDR3 extends over 15 amino acids. CDR1 and CDR2 from the germline V gene are SGDLS and YYNGEE. The CDR3 nucleotides read TGTGCCAGCAGCCCCGGACAGGGGGCTTACAATGAGCAGTTCTTC. Its translation: CASSPGQGAYNEQFF.

This chain joins TRBV19 and TRBJ2-1, with 9 positions matching TRBD2. The germline V gene encodes CDR1 LNHDA and CDR2 SQIVND (reference sequence). V shed 3 bases and J 7 bases; nucleotides not matched to a gene: 10. The CDR3 has 16 amino acids. Written as DNA, the CDR3 is TGTGCCAGTAGTATGCGCGGGGGGGCACTTTGGAATGAGCAGTTCTTC. This sequence encodes CASSMRGGALWNEQFF.

This clone has a handful of counts. This chain connects TRBV10-1 to TRBJ1-2; D is undetermined. This CDR3 spans 13 amino acids. V lost 0 bases and J lost 7, with 9 bases in between. Germline-derived CDR1 and CDR2 are WNHNN and SYGVQD (reference sequence). The CDR3 DNA follows: TGCGCCAGCAGTGAGTCGAGGGAGGGTGGCTACACCTTC. Translating gives CASSESREGGYTF.

The DNA for the CDR3 is TGCGCCAGCAGCGAAAGACAGGGCGCGGATTCACCCCTCCACTTT. Translation gives CASSERQGADSPLHF. The rearrangement joins TRBV5-1 to TRBJ1-6; 7 bases agree with TRBD1. V lost 4 bases, J lost 8 bases, and 9 bases stayed unmatched. In germline, CDR1 is SGHRS, CDR2 YFSETQ. CDR3 size: 15 residues.

The V call is TRBV6-1, the J call TRBJ2-1; TRBD2 matches 12 bases. This CDR3 is 16 amino acids long. V shed 1 base and J 7 bases; nucleotides not matched to a gene: 5. CDR1 MNHNS and CDR2 SASEGT come from the germline V gene. The CDR3, as DNA: TGTGCCAGCAGTGAAGGGCTAGCGGGGGGGCGGAATGAGCAGTTCTTC. Protein sequence: CASSEGLAGGRNEQFF.

This clone was seen only a few times. The V gene is TRBV5-4, the J gene TRBJ2-5; 9 bases map to TRBD2. The V segment lost 0 bases and the J segment 4 bases; nucleotides outside the gene matches: 13. CDR3 length: 18 amino acids. From germline, CDR1 is SGHNT and CDR2 YYREEE (reference sequence). In DNA form, the CDR3 reads TGTGCCAGCAGCTTGGAGGGCCCCTCGCGGGGGGGCCGAGAGACCCAGTACTTC. Translation: CASSLEGPSRGGRETQYF.